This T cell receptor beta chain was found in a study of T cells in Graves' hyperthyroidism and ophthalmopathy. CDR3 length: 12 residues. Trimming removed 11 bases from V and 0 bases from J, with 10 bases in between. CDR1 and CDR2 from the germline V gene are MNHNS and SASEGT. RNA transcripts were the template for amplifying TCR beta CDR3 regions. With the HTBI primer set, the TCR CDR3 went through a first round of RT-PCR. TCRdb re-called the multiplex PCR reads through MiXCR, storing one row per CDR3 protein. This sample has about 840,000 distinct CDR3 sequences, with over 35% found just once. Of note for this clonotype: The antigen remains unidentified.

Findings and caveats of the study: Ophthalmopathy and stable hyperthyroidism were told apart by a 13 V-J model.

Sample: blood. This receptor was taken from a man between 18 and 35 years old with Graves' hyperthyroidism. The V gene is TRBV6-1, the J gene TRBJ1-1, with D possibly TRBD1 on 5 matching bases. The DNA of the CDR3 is TGTGCCGCAAGGACACTGAACACTGAAGCTTTCTTT. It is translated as CAARTLNTEAFF.